This TCR beta chain was recovered during a study of cytomegalovirus exposure and HLA in healthy donors. Study-level information: From HLA-typed donors, an early data release held approximately 85 million unique TCRs.

The table lists this clone with a count of one. Its specificity is unknown. The PCR employed 60 Vbeta primers together with 13 Jbeta primers. Some clones are missing from TCRdb's copy, which holds only in-frame ones; the method was immunoSEQ multiplex PCR. The sample contains about 200,000 clones, 82% of which appear only once. Germline CDR1 and CDR2: SEHNR and FQNEAQ (reference sequence). CDR3 length equals 14 residues. The J segment lost 2 bases and the V segment lost 11 bases, leaving 12 bases of the junction unmatched. Study conclusions and caveats: Being productive about 87% or about 30% of the time was typical of most TCR beta V segments in an earlier analysis. CMV serostatus was the sole immune exposure data available.

Sequencing was done on a sample of PBMCs. The TCR originated in a woman between 35 and 50 years old in good health and CMV-seronegative. The chain carries TRBV7-9 and TRBJ2-7, with 7 bases fitting TRBD1. CDR3 region: CAGATGTVPYEQYF. In DNA, the CDR3 is TGTGCCGGAGCAACCGGGACAGTCCCCTACGAGCAGTACTTC.